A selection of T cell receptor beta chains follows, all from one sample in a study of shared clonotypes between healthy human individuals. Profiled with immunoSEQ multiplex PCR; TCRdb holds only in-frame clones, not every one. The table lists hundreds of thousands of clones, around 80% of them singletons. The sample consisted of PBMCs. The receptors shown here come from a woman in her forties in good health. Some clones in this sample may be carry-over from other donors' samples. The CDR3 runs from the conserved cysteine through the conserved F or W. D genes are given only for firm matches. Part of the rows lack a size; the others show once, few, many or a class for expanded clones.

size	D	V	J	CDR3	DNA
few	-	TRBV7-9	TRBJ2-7	CASSFGQVEQYF	TGTGCCAGCAGCTTTGGGCAGGTCGAGCAGTACTTC
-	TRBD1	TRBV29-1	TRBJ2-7	CSGRDSGYEQYF	TGCAGCGGTCGGGACAGCGGCTACGAGCAGTACTTC
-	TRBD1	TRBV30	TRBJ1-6	CAWCRTGRSNSPLHF	TGTGCCTGGTGTCGGACAGGGAGGAGTAATTCACCCCTCCACTTT
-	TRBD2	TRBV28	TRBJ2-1	CASQEAGGNEQFF	TGTGCCAGTCAAGAAGCGGGGGGCAATGAGCAGTTCTTC
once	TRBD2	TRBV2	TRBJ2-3	CASSKWAGGVTDTQYF	TGTGCCAGCAGTAAGTGGGCGGGAGGCGTCACAGATACGCAGTATTTT
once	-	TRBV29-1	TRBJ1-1	CSVASRQSRTEAFF	TGCAGCGTCGCGTCCAGACAGAGTCGCACTGAAGCTTTCTTT
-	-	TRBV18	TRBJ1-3	CASSPIGNTIYF	TGTGCCAGCTCACCAATAGGAAACACCATATATTTT
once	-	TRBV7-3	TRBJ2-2	CASSLDGNTGELFF	TGTGCCAGCAGCCTAGATGGGAACACCGGGGAGCTGTTTTTT
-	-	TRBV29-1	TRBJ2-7	CSVAFGPAYEQYF	TGCAGCGTTGCCTTCGGGCCAGCCTACGAGCAGTACTTC
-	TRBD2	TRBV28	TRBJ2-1	CASSLLAGGENEQFF	TGTGCCAGCAGTTTACTAGCGGGAGGAGAGAATGAGCAGTTCTTC
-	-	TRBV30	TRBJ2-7	CAWGKKGYYEQYF	TGTGCCTGGGGTAAGAAGGGGTACTACGAGCAGTACTTC
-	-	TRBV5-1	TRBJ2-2	CASSLAEGGNTGELFF	TGCGCCAGCAGCTTAGCGGAGGGAGGGAACACCGGGGAGCTGTTTTTT
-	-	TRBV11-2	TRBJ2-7	CASSFMFAAGKSNYEQYF	TGTGCCAGCAGCTTTATGTTCGCGGCCGGGAAGAGCAATTACGAGCAGTACTTC
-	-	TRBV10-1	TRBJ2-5	CATKGLSRRETQYF	TGCGCCACCAAGGGACTCTCACGGCGGGAGACCCAGTACTTC
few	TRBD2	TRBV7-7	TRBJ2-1	CASSPGLAGPNEQFF	TGTGCTAGCAGCCCGGGACTAGCGGGACCCAATGAGCAGTTCTTC
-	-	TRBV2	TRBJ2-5	CASSVDSGETQYF	TGTGCCAGCAGTGTTGATAGCGGAGAGACCCAGTACTTC
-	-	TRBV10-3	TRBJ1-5	CAIRDPGRENQPQHF	TGTGCCATCAGAGACCCGGGCCGAGAGAATCAGCCCCAGCATTTT
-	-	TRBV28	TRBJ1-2	CASGPLVGATGYTF	TGTGCCAGCGGACCACTTGTTGGGGCGACCGGCTACACCTTC
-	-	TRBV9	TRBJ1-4	CASSALPATNEKLFF	TGTGCCAGCAGCGCCCTTCCGGCAACTAATGAAAAACTGTTTTTT
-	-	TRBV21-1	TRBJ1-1	CASSNSRGHEAFF	TGTGCCAGCAGCAACAGCAGGGGGCATGAAGCTTTCTTT
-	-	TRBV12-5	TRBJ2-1	CVTSGSGNEQFF	TGTGTTACCTCCGGGAGCGGTAATGAGCAGTTCTTC
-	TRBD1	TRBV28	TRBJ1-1	CASTIQQGHEAFF	TGTGCCAGCACTATTCAACAGGGGCATGAAGCTTTCTTT
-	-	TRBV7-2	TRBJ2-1	CASSLIGLAVNEQFF	TGTGCCAGCAGCTTAATAGGTCTAGCTGTAAATGAGCAGTTCTTC
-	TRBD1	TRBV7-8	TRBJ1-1	CASSLQGAYPTEAFF	TGTGCCAGCAGCCTGCAGGGGGCTTATCCGACTGAAGCTTTCTTT
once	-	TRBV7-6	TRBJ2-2	CASSLQTSVSAGELFF	TGTGCCAGCAGCTTGCAGACTAGTGTAAGCGCCGGGGAGCTGTTTTTT
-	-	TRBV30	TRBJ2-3	CARNRDSTDTQYF	TGTGCCCGGAACCGGGACTCCACAGATACGCAGTATTTT
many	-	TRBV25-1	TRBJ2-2	CASKRGSTGELFF	TGTGCCAGCAAAAGGGGGAGCACCGGGGAGCTGTTTTTT
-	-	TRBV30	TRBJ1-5	CAWSRTAVGGQHF	TGTGCCTGGAGTAGGACCGCCGTGGGGGGCCAGCATTTT
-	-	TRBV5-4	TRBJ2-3	CASSLAARSTDTQYF	TGTGCCAGCAGCTTGGCCGCGCGGTCCACAGATACGCAGTATTTT